The entry below describes one TCR beta chain. The CDR3 is 15 residues long. Germline assignment: CDR1 SGHAT and CDR2 FQNNGV. Trimming at V came to 7 bases and at J to 4 bases, leaving 10 bases not matched to a gene. Generated by immunoSEQ multiplex PCR, the TCRdb table keeps only in-frame clones and is missing some. The sample comprises about 94,000 clones, about 86% of which are singletons, and 6.3% rests with the top ten. The data derive from a study of blood T cell repertoires in COVID-19. The TCR sequence derives from a man in his sixties with acute or convalescent COVID-19. V and J are TRBV11-2 and TRBJ2-1; TRBD1 agrees at 7 bases. The sample consisted of peripheral blood. CDR3 sequence reads: CASNSPGQRYNEQFF. The CDR3 DNA reads as TGTGCCAGCAACAGCCCGGGACAGAGATACAATGAGCAGTTCTTC.